This T cell receptor (beta chain) was documented in a study of shared clonotypes between healthy human individuals (dated by TCRdb to 2018 to 2021). Concerning the study at large: The cohort included three men and a couple of women between 18 and 49 years of age. For each donor, CD4 naive and CD4 memory were each run on three plates, CD8 naive on two plates, and CD8 memory on one plate. The study deeply sequenced blood TCR repertoires of several healthy adults to estimate repertoire size and the extent of clonotype sharing between individuals. Different laboratories and diverse techniques were used to prepare libraries and sequence TCR repertoires, to increase sequencing depth and limit assay-specific biases. Leukapheresis yielded between about 0.8 and 9.5 billion PBMCs per donor. The full study reports these points: Naive subsets generally had larger estimated clonotype richness than memory subsets. Across a few donors, about 5% of naive CD4, roughly 3.5% of naive CD8, around 2.1% of memory CD4, and 0.4% to 0.45% of memory CD8 clonotypes were shared. The small number of donors limited the genetic and exposure-history diversity represented. Sampling was restricted to blood, and TCR repertoires in tissues likely differ from the TCR repertoires found in blood. Compared with non-shared clonotypes, clonotypes shared by all four sorted-subset donors had higher generation probabilities. Rarefaction of sorted-subset datasets indicated incomplete sequencing despite the large sequencing depth. Pairwise subsampling led to the expectation that sequencing depth would affect the degree of clonotype sharing among donors.

Including cysteine and phenylalanine, the CDR3 has 16 amino acids. Only CDR3 DNA is held: 48 bases, read in frame from base 1. For CDR1 and CDR2, the germline V gene lists SGHDT and YYEEEE. V is cut by 1 base and J by 0 bases, and the space between the germline ends is 13 bases. As to this clone: The antigen it binds to is not known. The record has no base qualities; no much larger clone is one base away.

CD8 naive samples were CD45RO-negative cells positively selected for CCR7, giving a CD45RA+CCR7+ population that excluded TemRA cells. The donors were healthy, HIV-negative adults with no recently reported acute infections or vaccinations. Every donor was a Caucasian adult living in Nashville, Tennessee, USA. Blood was obtained by leukapheresis, after which PBMCs were separated by Ficoll-Histopaque density gradient centrifugation and cryopreserved in liquid nitrogen vapor phase. Analytical flow cytometry was used to check the purity and quantity of each magnetically sorted T cell population. Genomic DNA was isolated from every sorted fraction and measured by UV absorbance on a Nanodrop 2000c. TCR CDR3 regions were amplified from genomic DNA by multiplex PCR using the deep immunoSEQ assay. Extracted genomic DNA from each cell subset was distributed evenly across all wells of several immunoSEQ 96-well plates, and each plate was treated as a replicate. For sorted subsets, each replicate PCR was loaded with roughly 0.2 ug genomic DNA, equivalent to 25,000 to 30,000 T cell genomes. Purified libraries were measured with a Qubit 3.0 fluorometer, size-checked on a Bioanalyzer 2100, and measured again with the KAPA Library Quantification kit. Each immunoSEQ 96-well plate was sequenced on its own single-read 150-cycle Illumina NextSeq 550 flow cell. The authors processed their data as follows. Because the immunoSEQ output included only junctional sequences and no quality scores, the filtering could not be the same as the filtering used for full-length reads. To assign V/J genes and CDR3, sequences were annotated against IMGT germline references using PyIR, a Python wrapper for IgBLAST v1.9. Reads with weak V/J assignments (E-value above 1e-6), missing CDR3, stop codons, out-of-frame junctions, or ambiguous translated residues were removed. V3J clonotypes were defined as sequences sharing an identical inferred V gene, J gene, and CDR3 amino acid sequence. Percentage overlap between repertoires was calculated by dividing the number of shared unique clonotypes by the size of the smaller repertoire. Richness of each repertoire was evaluated using RTK rarefaction, the Chao1 estimator, and Recon v2.1 estimates of unobserved clonotypes. Generation probabilities were computed with OLGA for all TCRbeta clonotypes obtained by the gDNA method from several donors. TCRdb holds this immuneACCESS table with in-frame rearrangements only. Some clones are missing; in checked studies, unresolved V genes explain under half, and the rest has no known cause. D and trimming were read from the DNA, whereas the V and J calls and clone size are those reported in that table. Present in this sample are roughly 550,000 clones, about 95% of which were seen just once. The ten most abundant clones make up 0.11% of the sample.

The receptor was derived from a woman aged 25 to 45 in good health. The rearranged segments are TRBV5-6 and TRBJ1-1, with TRBD1 as a weak D call on 5 bases. The material sequenced was naive CD8+ T cells sorted from blood. The sample's cell subset or site label, in plain terms: CD45RA+CCR7+. The CDR3 amino acid sequence is: CASSLTQGLMNTEAFF. Read as DNA, the sequence is TGTGCCAGCAGCTTGACGCAGGGTCTTATGAACACTGAAGCTTTCTTT.